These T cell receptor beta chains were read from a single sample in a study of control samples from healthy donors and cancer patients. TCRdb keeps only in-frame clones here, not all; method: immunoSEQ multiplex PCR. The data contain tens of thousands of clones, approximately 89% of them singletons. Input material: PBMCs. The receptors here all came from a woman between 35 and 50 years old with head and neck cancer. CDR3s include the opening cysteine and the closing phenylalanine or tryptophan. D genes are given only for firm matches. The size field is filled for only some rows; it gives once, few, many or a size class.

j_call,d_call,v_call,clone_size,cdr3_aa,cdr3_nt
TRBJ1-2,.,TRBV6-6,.,CASSQQVRLNYGYTF,TGTGCCAGCAGTCAACAGGTTCGCCTTAACTATGGCTACACCTTC
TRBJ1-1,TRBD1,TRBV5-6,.,CASSRSGTGLEAFF,TGTGCCAGCAGCCGCTCCGGGACAGGGCTTGAAGCTTTCTTT
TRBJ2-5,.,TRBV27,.,CASSWSGLPQETQYF,TGTGCCAGCAGTTGGTCGGGACTTCCTCAAGAGACCCAGTACTTC
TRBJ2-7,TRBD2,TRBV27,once,CASSLSGTSGPKREQYF,TGTGCCAGCAGTTTGTCCGGGACTAGCGGGCCCAAGCGCGAGCAGTACTTC
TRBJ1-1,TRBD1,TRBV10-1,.,CASSGNRGNTEAFF,TGCGCCAGCAGTGGAAACAGGGGGAACACTGAAGCTTTCTTT
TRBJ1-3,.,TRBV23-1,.,CASSQSPVRNTIYF,TGCGCCAGCAGTCAATCCCCCGTCCGGAACACCATATATTTT
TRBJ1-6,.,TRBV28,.,CASSRGGKNSPLHF,TGTGCCAGCAGTCGAGGCGGGAAAAATTCACCCCTCCACTTT
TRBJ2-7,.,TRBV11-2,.,CASSLDHEQYF,TGTGCCAGCAGCTTAGATCACGAGCAGTACTTC
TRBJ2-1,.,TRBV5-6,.,CASSLPGQQFF,TGTGCCAGCAGCCTACCGGGACAGCAGTTCTTC
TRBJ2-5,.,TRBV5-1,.,CASTSPGRRGQYF,TGCGCCAGCACCAGCCCCGGTCGAAGGGGCCAGTACTTC
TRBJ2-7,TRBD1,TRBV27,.,CASSFGQGQNEQYF,TGTGCCAGCAGCTTTGGACAGGGCCAAAACGAGCAGTACTTC
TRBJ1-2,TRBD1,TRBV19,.,CASRTSAGTAYGYTF,TGTGCCAGTAGGACATCTGCCGGGACAGCGTATGGCTACACCTTC
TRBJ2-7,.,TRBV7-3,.,CASSFPNGEQYF,TGTGCCAGCAGCTTCCCGAATGGCGAGCAGTACTTC
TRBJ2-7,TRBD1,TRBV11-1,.,CASGQGAYEQYF,TGTGCCAGCGGACAGGGGGCCTACGAGCAGTACTTC
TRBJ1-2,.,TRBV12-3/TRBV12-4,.,CASSWMPRSGYTF,TGTGCCAGCAGTTGGATGCCCCGGAGTGGCTACACCTTC
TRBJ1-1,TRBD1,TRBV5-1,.,CASRTGTGTNTEAFF,TGCGCCAGCAGAACCGGGACAGGGACGAACACTGAAGCTTTCTTT
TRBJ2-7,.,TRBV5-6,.,CASSTVGANSYEQYF,TGTGCCAGCAGTACAGTCGGGGCCAACTCCTACGAGCAGTACTTC
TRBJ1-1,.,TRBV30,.,CAWSVLVNTEAFF,TGTGCCTGGAGTGTACTGGTGAACACTGAAGCTTTCTTT
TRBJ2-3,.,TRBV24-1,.,CATSHPGRGDTQYF,TGTGCCACCAGTCACCCGGGTCGGGGAGATACGCAGTATTTT
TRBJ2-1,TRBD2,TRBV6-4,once,CASSVLAGGAREQFF,TGTGCCAGCAGTGTGCTAGCGGGGGGCGCCCGGGAGCAGTTCTTC
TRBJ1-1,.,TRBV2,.,CASSEAEGRATEAFF,TGTGCCAGCAGTGAAGCGGAGGGACGGGCCACTGAAGCTTTCTTT
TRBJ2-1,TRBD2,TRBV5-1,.,CASTSGEGRYNEQFF,TGCGCCAGTACCTCCGGGGAGGGCCGTTACAATGAGCAGTTCTTC
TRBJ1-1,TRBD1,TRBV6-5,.,CASTGTGRYEAFF,TGTGCCAGCACCGGGACAGGACGCTATGAAGCTTTCTTT
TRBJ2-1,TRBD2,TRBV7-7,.,CASSLAGGTNEQFF,TGTGCCAGCAGCTTAGCGGGAGGGACGAATGAGCAGTTCTTC
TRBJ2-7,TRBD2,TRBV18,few,CASSLGLAGIMYEQYF,TGTGCCAGCTCGCTCGGACTAGCGGGAATAATGTACGAGCAGTACTTC
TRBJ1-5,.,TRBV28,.,CASSPPDRYQPQHF,TGTGCCAGCAGTCCACCGGACCGGTATCAGCCCCAGCATTTT
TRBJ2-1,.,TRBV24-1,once,CATSDLADPYNEQFF,TGTGCCACCAGTGATTTAGCGGACCCCTACAATGAGCAGTTCTTC
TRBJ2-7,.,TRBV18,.,CASSTQGYEQYF,TGTGCCAGCTCAACTCAGGGTTACGAGCAGTACTTC
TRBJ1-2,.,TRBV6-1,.,CASSEGRSGYTF,TGTGCCAGCAGTGAAGGTAGGAGCGGCTACACCTTC
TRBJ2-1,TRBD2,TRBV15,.,CATSTLLAPLQFF,TGTGCCACCAGCACGCTACTAGCGCCGCTGCAGTTCTTC
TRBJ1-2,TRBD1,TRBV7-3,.,CASSKGAGSYGYTF,TGTGCCAGCAGCAAGGGGGCAGGAAGCTATGGCTACACCTTC
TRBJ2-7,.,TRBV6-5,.,CASSSGWGEQYF,TGTGCCAGCAGCTCCGGCTGGGGCGAGCAGTACTTC
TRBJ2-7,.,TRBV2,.,CASSAGPPYEQYF,TGTGCCAGCAGTGCAGGACCACCCTACGAGCAGTACTTC
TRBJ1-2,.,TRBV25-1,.,CASSEWVGYGYTF,TGTGCCAGCAGTGAATGGGTTGGCTATGGCTACACCTTC
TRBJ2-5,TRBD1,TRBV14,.,CASSRGQGAHARAETQYF,TGTGCCAGCAGCCGAGGACAGGGGGCGCATGCGCGCGCGGAGACCCAGTACTTC
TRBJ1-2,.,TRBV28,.,CASRIEGRTGYTF,TGTGCCAGCAGAATCGAGGGCCGAACCGGCTACACCTTC
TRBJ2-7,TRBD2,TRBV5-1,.,CASSFGGGPGEQYF,TGCGCCAGCAGCTTTGGGGGAGGGCCGGGGGAGCAGTACTTC
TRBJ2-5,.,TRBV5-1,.,CASSLAGGETQYF,TGCGCCAGCAGCCTGGCGGGTGGGGAGACCCAGTACTTC
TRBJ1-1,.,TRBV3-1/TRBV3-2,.,CASSQEWRVSTEAFF,TGTGCCAGCAGCCAAGAATGGAGGGTGAGCACTGAAGCTTTCTTT
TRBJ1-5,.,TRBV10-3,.,CAIRDGQGPQHF,TGTGCCATCAGGGACGGCCAGGGGCCCCAGCATTTT
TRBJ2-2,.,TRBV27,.,CASNLGGAGELFF,TGTGCCAGCAACCTTGGCGGGGCCGGGGAGCTGTTTTTT
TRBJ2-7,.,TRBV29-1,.,CSVETQTKEQYF,TGCAGCGTTGAAACACAGACAAAGGAGCAGTACTTC
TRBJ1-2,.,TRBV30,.,CACPRRFDYTF,TGTGCCTGCCCCCGGCGGTTCGACTACACCTTC
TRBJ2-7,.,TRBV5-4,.,CASSSTGQEQYF,TGTGCCAGCAGCTCTACAGGGCAAGAGCAGTACTTC
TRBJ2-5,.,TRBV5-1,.,CASSLGQREETQYF,TGCGCCAGCAGCTTGGGACAGAGGGAAGAGACCCAGTACTTC
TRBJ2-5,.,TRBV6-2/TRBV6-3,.,CASNPLGAGKQETQYF,TGTGCCAGCAACCCTCTCGGGGCAGGGAAACAAGAGACCCAGTACTTC
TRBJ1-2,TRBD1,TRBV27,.,CASSLIGTGYLSYGYTF,TGTGCCAGCAGTCTCATTGGGACAGGGTACCTCTCTTATGGCTACACCTTC
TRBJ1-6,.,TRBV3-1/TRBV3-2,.,CASSQGTYNSPLHF,TGTGCCAGCAGCCAAGGGACATATAATTCACCCCTCCACTTT
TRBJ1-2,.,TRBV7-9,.,CASSFIRDTNYGYTF,TGTGCCAGCAGCTTTATCCGGGACACCAACTATGGCTACACCTTC
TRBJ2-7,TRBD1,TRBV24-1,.,CATSDPGGYEQYF,TGTGCCACCAGTGATCCAGGGGGCTACGAGCAGTACTTC